This passage covers 20 T cell receptor beta chains from one sample sequenced in a study of T cell repertoires in cytomegalovirus infection. TCRdb redid the calling of the reads with MiXCR, one entry per CDR3 protein. The sample records about 570,000 distinct CDR3 sequences, around 40% being singletons. These receptors' antigens are unknown. The source material was cultured PBMCs, sampled from culture after CMV antigen stimulation. All receptors derive from a human donor in good health (CMV status not recorded). Some clones in this sample may be carry-over from other donors' samples.

This clonotype showed up just a few times. J is TRBJ1-1 and V is TRBV6-2 or TRBV6-3; 7 nucleotides match TRBD1. The CDR3 is made up of 15 amino acids. V was pared by 2 bases and J by 1 base, with 4 bases of the junction left unmatched. Germline lookup yields CDR1 MNHEY and CDR2 SVGEGT. This CDR3 is CASSYGTAKNTEAFF. The CDR3 DNA follows: TGTGCCAGCAGTTACGGGACAGCAAAGAACACTGAAGCTTTCTTT.

This clonotype was seen more than once but under ten times. The V and J genes are TRBV12-3 or TRBV12-4 and TRBJ1-1; TRBD1 is a possible D gene (5 bases). The V end was cut by 5 bases, the J end by 7 bases, with 14 bases between. The CDR3 is 13 residues long. CDR3 in DNA: TGTGCCAGCAGTGCCGGAGGGGCCCTTGAAGCTTTCTTT. As protein: CASSAGGALEAFF.

The genes are TRBV20-1 and TRBJ2-3; D remains unclear. Germline V gene data show CDR1 as DFQATT and CDR2 as SNEGSKA (reference sequence). V was clipped by 6 bases and J by 1 base, with 14 bases between them. The CDR3 runs to 14 residues. The CDR3 DNA sequence: TGCAGTGCCCGGGTCGCCGTACGCACAGATACGCAGTATTTT. Protein product: CSARVAVRTDTQYF.

The chain employs TRBV11-2 and TRBJ2-7; possible D gene TRBD1, 6 bases. Per germline, CDR1 SGHAT and CDR2 FQNNGV. The V gene lost 0 bases and the J gene lost 2 bases, with 14 bases spanning the gap. This CDR3 is 16 amino acids long. The CDR3: CASSLDGQAGAYEQYF. In DNA form, the CDR3 reads TGTGCCAGCAGCTTAGACGGGCAAGCAGGGGCCTACGAGCAGTACTTC.

The V and J genes are TRBV12-3 or TRBV12-4 and TRBJ2-7, with 8 bases fitting TRBD1. This CDR3 spans 14 amino acids. V gave up 5 bases and J gave up 6 bases; unmatched junction bases: 9. Here the CDR3 DNA reads TGTGCCAGCAGTCCCGGGACAGGACGGGTCGAGCAGTACTTC. This sequence encodes CASSPGTGRVEQYF.

This clonotype was observed many times. The gene calls are TRBV7-2 and TRBJ2-7, with D unresolved. CDR3 length equals 13 residues. V was clipped by 8 bases and J by 0 bases, with 11 bases between them. The germline CDR1 and CDR2 sequences are SGHTA and FQGNSA. The CDR3 reads CASLPPSSYEQYF. DNA for the CDR3: TGTGCCAGCCTCCCCCCGAGCTCCTACGAGCAGTACTTC.

The CDR3 protein is CASSTHRTGSGNTIYF. CDR3 DNA: TGTGCCAGTAGTACCCACCGGACAGGCTCTGGAAACACCATATATTTT. The V call is TRBV19, the J call TRBJ1-3; 7 nucleotides align to TRBD1. The length of the CDR3 is 16 residues. Unmatched junction bases numbered 6, after V lost 4 bases and J lost 0 bases. Germline lookup yields CDR1 LNHDA and CDR2 SQIVND (reference sequence).

The gene calls are TRBV5-4 and TRBJ2-3; D is unclear. The CDR3 covers 13 residues. V was trimmed by 2 bases and J by 5 bases, leaving 9 bases between them. In germline, CDR1 is SGHNT, CDR2 YYREEE (reference sequence). The CDR3 loop reads CASSLPRGDTQYF. The CDR3 coding sequence is TGTGCCAGCAGCTTACCGCGAGGAGATACGCAGTATTTT.

In its sample, this clonotype was seen once. The chain links TRBV7-9 to TRBJ2-3; 7 bases map to TRBD1. The germline CDR1 and CDR2 sequences are SEHNR and FQNEAQ (reference sequence). There are 14 residues in the CDR3. The V and J ends lost 4 bases and 9 bases, in that order; junction bases with no gene match: 10. The DNA for the CDR3 is TGTGCCAGCAGCTCCGGGACAGCCAGTCGGACGCAGTATTTT. It translates to CASSSGTASRTQYF.

The gene calls are TRBV24-1 and TRBJ1-4; D uncertain. This CDR3 spans 13 amino acids. Trimming left V 6 bases short and J 6 bases short, with 10 bases between. The germline gives CDR1 KGHDR, CDR2 SFDVKD. CDR3 DNA sequence: TGTGCCACCAGTCGCGGAGAGGATGAAAAACTGTTTTTT. Translating it yields CATSRGEDEKLFF.

This chain links TRBV20-1 with TRBJ1-1, with D maybe TRBD1 (5 bases). V was cut by 3 bases and J by 4 bases, with 18 bases left in between. In germline, CDR1 is DFQATT, CDR2 SNEGSKA (reference sequence). This CDR3 is built from 15 residues. The CDR3 DNA reads TGCAGTGCTAGGCGTAGCGGGGCGTGGGTCACTGAAGCTTTCTTT. Encoded protein: CSARRSGAWVTEAFF.

J is TRBJ2-5 and V is TRBV18; D is unresolved. V dropped 2 bases and J dropped 0 bases, with 13 bases sitting between them. Germline values: CDR1 KGHSH, CDR2 LQKENI. The CDR3 is 16 amino acids. The DNA for the CDR3 is TGTGCCAGCTCACCATTCCAGCCCGCCTACCAAGAGACCCAGTACTTC. Translation: CASSPFQPAYQETQYF.

This clonotype was recorded a few times. J is TRBJ1-4 and V is TRBV18; D is perhaps TRBD1 (5 bases). V dropped 6 bases and J dropped 0 bases, with 11 bases sitting between them. This CDR3 has 15 residues. CDR1 and CDR2 from the germline V gene are KGHSH and LQKENI. In DNA, the CDR3 is TGTGCCAGCTCCACCGGGGGTGCAACTAATGAAAAACTGTTTTTT. It encodes CASSTGGATNEKLFF. Drawing the rest from reference TRBV18 and TRBJ1-4, the complete variable domain is NAGVMQNPRHLVRRRGQEARLRCSPMKGHSHVYWYRQLPEEGLKFMVYLQKENIIDESGMPKERFSAEFPKEGPSILRIQQVVRGDSAAYFCASSTGGATNEKLFFGSGTQLSVL.

This clonotype was counted many times. The genes are TRBV7-2 and TRBJ2-5; D may be TRBD2 (5 bases). This CDR3 is 14 amino acids long. CDR1 SGHTA and CDR2 FQGNSA come from the germline V gene. V lost 0 bases and J lost 5, with 10 bases in between. CDR3 residues: CASSLAGRRETQYF. CDR3 nucleotides: TGTGCCAGCAGCTTAGCAGGGCGGAGGGAGACCCAGTACTTC.

This chain connects TRBV2 to TRBJ2-5, with D tentatively TRBD1 or TRBD2 (7 bases each). The CDR3 is 18 residues long. Germline values: CDR1 SNHLY, CDR2 FYNNEI. The V gene lost 11 bases and the J gene lost 2 bases, with 30 bases spanning the gap. CDR3: CAGGDYPGGAGLQETQYF. CDR3 in DNA: TGTGCCGGAGGGGATTATCCAGGGGGGGCGGGTTTACAAGAGACCCAGTACTTC.

This clonotype came up a few times. The V call is TRBV6-6, the J call TRBJ1-1; 8 nucleotides align to TRBD1. CDR1 MNHNY and CDR2 SVGAGI come from the germline V gene (reference sequence). The CDR3 is 12 amino acids. Losses at the gene ends were 7 bases for V and 6 bases for J; bases not matched to a gene: 4. CDR3: CASTDRVAEAFF. The CDR3 coding sequence is TGTGCCAGCACGGACAGGGTTGCTGAAGCTTTCTTT.

In its sample, this clonotype was seen a few times. The chain combines TRBV29-1 with TRBJ2-5, with D perhaps matching TRBD1 (6 bases). The CDR3 runs 13 residues. Per the germline V gene, CDR1 is SQVTM and CDR2 is ANQGSEA. Trimming cost V 1 base and J 4 bases, with 10 bases left between them. The CDR3 sequence is CSVEGLTGETQYF. The CDR3 DNA sequence: TGCAGCGTTGAAGGCCTGACAGGAGAGACCCAGTACTTC.

This chain connects TRBV7-2 to TRBJ1-2; D possibly corresponds to TRBD1 (5 bases). V lost 5 bases and J 7 bases, leaving 20 bases between the germline ends. The CDR3 runs to 15 residues. Germline CDR1 SGHTA, CDR2 FQGNSA. CDR3 nucleotides: TGTGCCAGCAGCCCTCTGACAGTGGTTCCTTCTGGCTACACCTTC. Its translation: CASSPLTVVPSGYTF. The complete variable domain, with remaining parts taken from reference TRBV7-2 and TRBJ1-2, reads GAGVSQSPSNKVTEKGKDVELRCDPISGHTALYWYRQSLGQGLEFLIYFQGNSAPDKSGLPSDRFSAERTGGSVSTLTIQRTQQEDSAVYLCASSPLTVVPSGYTFGSGTRLTVV.

Concerning this clonotype: Germline is not matched at one junction end, which may reflect a read error. The CDR3 DNA follows: TGTACCAGCAGCTTAAGGATTCTGAGACTACACCAAGAGACCCAGTACTTC. Its protein product is CTSSLRILRLHQETQYF. This chain links TRBV11-2 with TRBJ2-5, with D tentatively TRBD2 (5 bases). Per germline, CDR1 SGHAT and CDR2 FQNNGV. CDR3 size: 17 residues.

This clonotype has just a few counts. Written as DNA, the CDR3 is TGTGCCAGCAGTGAGTGGGCTAGCTTAAAGACCCAGTACTTC. Translated, it gives CASSEWASLKTQYF. The J gene is TRBJ2-5, the V gene TRBV6-6; possibly TRBD2 for D (5 bases). V was pared by 5 bases and J by 6 bases, with 16 bases between. This CDR3 is built from 14 residues. CDR1 is MNHNY, CDR2 SVGAGI, per germline (reference sequence).